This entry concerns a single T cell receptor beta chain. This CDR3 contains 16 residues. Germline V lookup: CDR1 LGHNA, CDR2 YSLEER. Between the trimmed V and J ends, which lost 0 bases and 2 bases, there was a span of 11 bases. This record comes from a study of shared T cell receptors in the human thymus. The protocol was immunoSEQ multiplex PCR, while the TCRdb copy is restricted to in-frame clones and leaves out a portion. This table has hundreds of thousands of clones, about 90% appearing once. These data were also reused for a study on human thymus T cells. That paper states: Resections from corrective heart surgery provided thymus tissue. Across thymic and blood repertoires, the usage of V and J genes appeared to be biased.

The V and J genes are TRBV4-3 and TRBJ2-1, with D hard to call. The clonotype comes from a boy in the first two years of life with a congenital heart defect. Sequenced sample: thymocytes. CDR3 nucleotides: TGCGCCAGCAGCCAAGACCCGTATTCGGCCTACAATGAGCAGTTCTTC. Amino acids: CASSQDPYSAYNEQFF.